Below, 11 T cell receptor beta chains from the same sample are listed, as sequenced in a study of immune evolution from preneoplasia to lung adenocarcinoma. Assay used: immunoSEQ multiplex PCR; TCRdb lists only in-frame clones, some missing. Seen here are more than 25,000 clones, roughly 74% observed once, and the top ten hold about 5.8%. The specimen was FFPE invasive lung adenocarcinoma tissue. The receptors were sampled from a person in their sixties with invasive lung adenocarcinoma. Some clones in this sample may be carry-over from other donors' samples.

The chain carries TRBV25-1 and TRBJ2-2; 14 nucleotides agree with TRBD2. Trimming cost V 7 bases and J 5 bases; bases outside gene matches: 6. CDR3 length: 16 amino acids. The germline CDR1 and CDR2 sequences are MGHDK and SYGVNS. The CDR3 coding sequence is TGTGCCAGCACCGGGACTAGCGGGAGAGGGACCGGGGAGCTGTTTTTT. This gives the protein CASTGTSGRGTGELFF.

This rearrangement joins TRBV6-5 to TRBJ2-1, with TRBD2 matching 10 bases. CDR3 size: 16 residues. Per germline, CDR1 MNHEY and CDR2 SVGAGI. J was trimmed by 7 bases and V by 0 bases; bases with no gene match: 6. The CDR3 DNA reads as TGTGCCAGCAGTTACTCGTGGACTAGCGGTGGAAATGAGCAGTTCTTC. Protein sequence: CASSYSWTSGGNEQFF.

CDR3 sequence reads: CASSLLQGKGAYEQYF. For the CDR3, the DNA is TGTGCCAGCTCACTACTTCAGGGAAAAGGGGCCTACGAGCAGTACTTC. V gene TRBV18 combines with J gene TRBJ2-7; tentatively, D is TRBD1 (5 bases). This CDR3 has 16 amino acids. V lost 4 bases, J lost 2 bases, and 18 bases lay in between. Germline V gene sequence: CDR1 KGHSH, CDR2 LQKENI.

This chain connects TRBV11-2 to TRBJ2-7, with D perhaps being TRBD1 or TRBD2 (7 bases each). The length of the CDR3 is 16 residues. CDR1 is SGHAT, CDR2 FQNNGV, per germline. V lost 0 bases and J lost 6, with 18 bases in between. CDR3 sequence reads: CASSLDLGQGGGEQYF. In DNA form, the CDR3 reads TGTGCCAGCAGCTTAGATCTAGGCCAGGGGGGGGGCGAGCAGTACTTC. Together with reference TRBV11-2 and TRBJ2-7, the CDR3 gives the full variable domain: EAGVAQSPRYKIIEKRQSVAFWCNPISGHATLYWYQQILGQGPKLLIQFQNNGVVDDSQLPKDRFSAERLKGVDSTLKIQPAKLEDSAVYLCASSLDLGQGGGEQYFGPGTRLTVT.

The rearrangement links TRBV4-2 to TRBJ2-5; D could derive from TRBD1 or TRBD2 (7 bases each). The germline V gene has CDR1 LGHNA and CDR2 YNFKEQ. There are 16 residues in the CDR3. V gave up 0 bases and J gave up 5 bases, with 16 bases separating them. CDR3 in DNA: TGTGCCAGCAGCCAAGATCTTCAGGGGGGGCTTGAGACCCAGTACTTC. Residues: CASSQDLQGGLETQYF.

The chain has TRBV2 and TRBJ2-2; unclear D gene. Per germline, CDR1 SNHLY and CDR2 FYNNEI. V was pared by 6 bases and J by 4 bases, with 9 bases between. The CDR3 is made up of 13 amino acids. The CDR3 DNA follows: TGTGCCAGCAGAGTGTGGAGCACCGGGGAGCTGTTTTTT. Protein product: CASRVWSTGELFF.

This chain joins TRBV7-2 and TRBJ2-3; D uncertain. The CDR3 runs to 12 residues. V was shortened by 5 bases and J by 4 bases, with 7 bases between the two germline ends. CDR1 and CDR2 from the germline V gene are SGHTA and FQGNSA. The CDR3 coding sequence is TGTGCCAGCAGCACCACAGCAGATACGCAGTATTTT. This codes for CASSTTADTQYF.

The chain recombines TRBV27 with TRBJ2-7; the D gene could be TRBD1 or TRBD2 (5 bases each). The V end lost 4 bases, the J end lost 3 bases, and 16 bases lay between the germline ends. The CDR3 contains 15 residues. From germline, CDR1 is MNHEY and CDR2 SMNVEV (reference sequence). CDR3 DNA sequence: TGTGCCAGCAGTTCGAGACAGACTATCTACTACGAGCAGTACTTC. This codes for CASSSRQTIYYEQYF.

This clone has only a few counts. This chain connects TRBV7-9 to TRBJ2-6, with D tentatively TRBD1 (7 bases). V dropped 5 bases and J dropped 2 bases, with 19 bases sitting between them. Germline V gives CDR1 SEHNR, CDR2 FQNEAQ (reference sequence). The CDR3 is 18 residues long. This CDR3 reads CASSPQGGYHAGANVLTF. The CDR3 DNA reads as TGTGCCAGCAGCCCTCAGGGGGGTTATCACGCTGGGGCCAACGTCCTGACTTTC.

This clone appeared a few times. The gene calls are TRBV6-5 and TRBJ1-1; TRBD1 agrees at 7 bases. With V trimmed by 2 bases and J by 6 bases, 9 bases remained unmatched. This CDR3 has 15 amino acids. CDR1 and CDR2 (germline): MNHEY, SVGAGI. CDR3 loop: CASSYNLGQLAEAFF. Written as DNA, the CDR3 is TGTGCCAGCAGTTACAACTTGGGACAGCTAGCTGAAGCTTTCTTT.

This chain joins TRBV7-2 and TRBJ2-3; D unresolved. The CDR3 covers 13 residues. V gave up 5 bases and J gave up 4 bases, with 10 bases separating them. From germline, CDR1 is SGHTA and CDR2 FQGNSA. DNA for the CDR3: TGTGCCAGCAGCACAAACAGCGCAGATACGCAGTATTTT. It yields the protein CASSTNSADTQYF.